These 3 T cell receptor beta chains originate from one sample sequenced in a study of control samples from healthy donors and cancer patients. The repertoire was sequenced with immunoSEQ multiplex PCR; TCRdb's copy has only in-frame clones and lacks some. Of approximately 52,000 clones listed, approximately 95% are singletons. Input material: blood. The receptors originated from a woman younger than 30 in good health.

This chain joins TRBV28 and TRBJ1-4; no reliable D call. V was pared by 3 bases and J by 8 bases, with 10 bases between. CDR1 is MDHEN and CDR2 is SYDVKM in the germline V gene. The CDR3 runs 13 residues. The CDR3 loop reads CASSFVLREKLFF. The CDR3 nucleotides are TGTGCCAGCAGTTTTGTTTTGAGGGAAAAACTGTTTTTT. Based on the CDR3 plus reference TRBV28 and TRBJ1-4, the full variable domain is DVKVTQSSRYLVKRTGEKVFLECVQDMDHENMFWYRQDPGLGLRLIYFSYDVKMKEKGDIPEGYSVSREKKERFSLILESASTNQTSMYLCASSFVLREKLFFGSGTQLSVL.

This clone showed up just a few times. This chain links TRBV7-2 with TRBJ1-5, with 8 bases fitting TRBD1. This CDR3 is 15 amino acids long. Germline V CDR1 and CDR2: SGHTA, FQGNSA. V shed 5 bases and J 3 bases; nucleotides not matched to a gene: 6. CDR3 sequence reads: CASSNTRGLNQPQHF. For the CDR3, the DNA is TGTGCCAGCAGCAATACCAGGGGGCTCAATCAGCCCCAGCATTTT.

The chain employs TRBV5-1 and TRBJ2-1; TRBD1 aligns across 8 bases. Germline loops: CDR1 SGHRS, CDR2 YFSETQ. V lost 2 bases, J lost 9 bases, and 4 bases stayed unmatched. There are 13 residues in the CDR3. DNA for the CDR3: TGCGCCAGCAGCTTCGACAGGGGAGTTGAGCAGTTCTTC. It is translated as CASSFDRGVEQFF.